These 2 T cell receptor beta chains were all obtained from the same sample, sequenced in a study of a mutant IDH1 vaccine in newly diagnosed glioma. These TCRs' antigens remain unknown. Profiling relied on immunoSEQ multiplex PCR, and the TCRdb table lists in-frame clones only, not all of them. The repertoire consists of approximately 32,000 clones, with approximately 89% occurring once and the leading ten covering about 2.3%. The time point denotes: week 47, end of study. Every single dose of the vaccine, 300 ug of mutant IDH1 20-mer peptide, came with topical imiquimod. Sample: PBMCs, taken from a glioma patient whose treatment included an IDH1 peptide vaccine. These receptors originate from a man aged 40-49 years with glioma.

The rearrangement joins TRBV19 to TRBJ1-3, with a weak D call TRBD1 (5 bases). Deletions cut 3 bases from V and 2 bases from J, with 8 bases between. This CDR3 region has 14 residues. Germline V gives CDR1 LNHDA, CDR2 SQIVND (reference sequence). Here the CDR3 DNA reads TGTGCCAGTAGTATGGACAAGCCTGGAAACACCATATATTTT. Translating gives CASSMDKPGNTIYF.

The V gene is TRBV2, the J gene TRBJ2-2; the D gene is possibly TRBD1 (6 bases). V gave up 6 bases and J gave up 7 bases, with 12 bases separating them. The CDR3 totals 13 residues. Germline V lookup: CDR1 SNHLY, CDR2 FYNNEI. CDR3 nucleotide sequence: TGTGCCAGCAGAGGCCCAGGGGACGGGGAGCTGTTTTTT. This gives the protein CASRGPGDGELFF.